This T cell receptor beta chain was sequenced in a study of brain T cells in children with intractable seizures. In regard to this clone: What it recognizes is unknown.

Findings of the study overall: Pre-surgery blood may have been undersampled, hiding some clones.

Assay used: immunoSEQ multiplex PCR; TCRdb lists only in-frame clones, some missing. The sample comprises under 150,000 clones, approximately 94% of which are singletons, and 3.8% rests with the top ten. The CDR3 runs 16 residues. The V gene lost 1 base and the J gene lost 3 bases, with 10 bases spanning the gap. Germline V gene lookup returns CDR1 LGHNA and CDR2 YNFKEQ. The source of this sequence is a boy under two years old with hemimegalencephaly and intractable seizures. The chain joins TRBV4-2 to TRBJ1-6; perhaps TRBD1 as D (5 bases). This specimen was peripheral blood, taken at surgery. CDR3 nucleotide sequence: TGTGCCAGCAGCCAAGTCGTGGGGGGCTATAATTCACCCCTCCACTTT. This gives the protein CASSQVVGGYNSPLHF.